This TCR beta chain was profiled in a study of shared clonotypes between healthy human individuals. There were only Caucasian adults among the donors, and all lived in Nashville, Tennessee. The run depth of the assay was deep. The data were produced by immunoSEQ multiplex PCR, yet TCRdb's version contains in-frame clones alone and is incomplete. The data contain under 2.5 million clones, roughly 92% of them singletons. The clonotype was recovered from a man aged 18 to 35 in good health. Some clones in this sample may be carry-over from other donors' samples. The sequencing input was naive CD4+ T cells from PBMCs. Regarding subset: CD45RA+ positively selected.

As DNA, the CDR3 is TGTGCCAGCAGCTCGGCTACAGGGGGCTTGGCCAAAAACATTCAGTACTTC. It encodes CASSSATGGLAKNIQYF. The genes are TRBV5-4 and TRBJ2-4, with TRBD1 matching 9 bases. This CDR3 region has 17 residues. Germline values: CDR1 SGHNT, CDR2 YYREEE (reference sequence). After removal of 3 bases from V and 1 base from J, the junction contained 8 bases not matched to a gene.